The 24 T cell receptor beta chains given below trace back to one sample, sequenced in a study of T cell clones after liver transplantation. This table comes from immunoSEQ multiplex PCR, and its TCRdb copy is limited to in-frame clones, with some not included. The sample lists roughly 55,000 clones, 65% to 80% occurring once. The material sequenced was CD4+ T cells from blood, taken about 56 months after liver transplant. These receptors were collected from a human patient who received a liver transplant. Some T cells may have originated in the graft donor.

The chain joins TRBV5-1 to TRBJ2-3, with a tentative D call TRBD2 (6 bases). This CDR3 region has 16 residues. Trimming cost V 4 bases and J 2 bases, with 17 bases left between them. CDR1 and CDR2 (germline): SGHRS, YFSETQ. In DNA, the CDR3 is TGCGCCAGCAGCCCGGAGGGACGGGAGAACACAGATACGCAGTATTTT. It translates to CASSPEGRENTDTQYF. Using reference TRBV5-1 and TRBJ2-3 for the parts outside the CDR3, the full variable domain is KAGVTQTPRYLIKTRGQQVTLSCSPISGHRSVSWYQQTPGQGLQFLFEYFSETQRNKGNFPGRFSGRQFSNSRSEMNVSTLELGDSALYLCASSPEGRENTDTQYFGPGTRLTVL.

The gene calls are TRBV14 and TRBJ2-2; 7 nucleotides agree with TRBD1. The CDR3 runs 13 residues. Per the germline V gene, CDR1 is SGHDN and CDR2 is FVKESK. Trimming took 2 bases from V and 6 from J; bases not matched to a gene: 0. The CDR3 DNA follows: TGTGCCAGCAGCCAACAGGGGGCCGGGGAGCTGTTTTTT. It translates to CASSQQGAGELFF. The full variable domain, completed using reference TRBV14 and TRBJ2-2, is EAGVTQFPSHSVIEKGQTVTLRCDPISGHDNLYWYRRVMGKEIKFLLHFVKESKQDESGMPNNRFLAERTGGTYSTLKVQPAELEDSGVYFCASSQQGAGELFFGEGSRLTVL.

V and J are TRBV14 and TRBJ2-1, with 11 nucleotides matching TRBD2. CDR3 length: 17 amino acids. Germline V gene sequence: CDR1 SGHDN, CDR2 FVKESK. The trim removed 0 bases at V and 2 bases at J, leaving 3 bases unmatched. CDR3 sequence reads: CASSQDFSGGAYNEQFF. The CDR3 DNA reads TGTGCCAGCAGCCAAGATTTTAGCGGGGGGGCCTACAATGAGCAGTTCTTC.

The DNA of the CDR3 is TGCAGCGTTGAAACAGGGGGCCGGGAGACCCAGTACTTC. Translating gives CSVETGGRETQYF. J is TRBJ2-5 and V is TRBV29-1; 9 bases map to TRBD1. This CDR3 has 13 amino acids. V shed 2 bases, J shed 5 bases, and the junction held 3 bases outside the gene matches. Germline V gives CDR1 SQVTM, CDR2 ANQGSEA.

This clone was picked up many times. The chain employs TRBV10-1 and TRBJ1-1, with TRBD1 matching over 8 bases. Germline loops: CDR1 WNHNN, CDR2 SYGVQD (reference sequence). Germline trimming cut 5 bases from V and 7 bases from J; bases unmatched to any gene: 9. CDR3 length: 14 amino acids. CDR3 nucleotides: TGCGCCAGCAGTTCCTCGGGGACAGGTGGTGAAGCTTTCTTT. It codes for CASSSSGTGGEAFF.

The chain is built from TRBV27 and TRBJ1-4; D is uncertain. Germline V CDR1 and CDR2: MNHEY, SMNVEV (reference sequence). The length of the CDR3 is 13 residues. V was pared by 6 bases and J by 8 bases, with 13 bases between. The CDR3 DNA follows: TGTGCCAGCAGCCGCCGAGGAGGCGAAAAACTGTTTTTT. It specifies CASSRRGGEKLFF.

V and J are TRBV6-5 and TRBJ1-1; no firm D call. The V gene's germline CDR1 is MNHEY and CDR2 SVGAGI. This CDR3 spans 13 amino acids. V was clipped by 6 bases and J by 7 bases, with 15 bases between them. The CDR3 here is CASSSSLGGEAFF. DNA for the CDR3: TGTGCCAGCAGCTCGAGCCTGGGCGGTGAAGCTTTCTTT.

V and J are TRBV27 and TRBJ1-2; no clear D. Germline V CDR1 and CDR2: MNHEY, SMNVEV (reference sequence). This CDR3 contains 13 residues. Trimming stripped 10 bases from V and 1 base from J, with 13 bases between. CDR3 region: CATSMRGNYGYTF. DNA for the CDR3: TGTGCCACTTCGATGCGGGGTAACTATGGCTACACCTTC.

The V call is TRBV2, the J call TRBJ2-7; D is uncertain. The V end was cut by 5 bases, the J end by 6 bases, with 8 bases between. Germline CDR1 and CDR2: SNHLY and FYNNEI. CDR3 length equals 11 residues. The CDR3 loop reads CASSNLGEQYF. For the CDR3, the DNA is TGTGCCAGCAGTAACCTGGGCGAGCAGTACTTC. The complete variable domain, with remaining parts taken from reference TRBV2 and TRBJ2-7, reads EPEVTQTPSHQVTQMGQEVILRCVPISNHLYFYWYRQILGQKVEFLVSFYNNEISEKSEIFDDQFSVERPDGSNFTLKIRSTKLEDSAMYFCASSNLGEQYFGPGTRLTVT.

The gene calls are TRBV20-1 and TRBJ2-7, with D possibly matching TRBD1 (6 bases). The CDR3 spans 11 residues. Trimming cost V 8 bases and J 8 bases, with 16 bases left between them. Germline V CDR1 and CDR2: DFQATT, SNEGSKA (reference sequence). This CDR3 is CSTHRERQQYF. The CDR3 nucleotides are TGCAGTACCCACAGGGAAAGACAGCAGTACTTC.

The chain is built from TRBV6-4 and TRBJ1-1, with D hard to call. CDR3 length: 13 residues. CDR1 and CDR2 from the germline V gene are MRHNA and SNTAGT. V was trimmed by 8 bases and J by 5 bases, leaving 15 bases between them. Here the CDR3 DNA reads TGTGCCAGCCGCCTGGATATTGGGACTGAAGCTTTCTTT. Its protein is CASRLDIGTEAFF.

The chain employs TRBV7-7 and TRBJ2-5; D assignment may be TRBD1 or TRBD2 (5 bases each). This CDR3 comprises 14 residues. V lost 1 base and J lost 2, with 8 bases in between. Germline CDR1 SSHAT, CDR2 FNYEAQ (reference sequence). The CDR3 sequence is CASSLGGRQETQYF. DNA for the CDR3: TGTGCCAGCAGCTTAGGGGGACGACAAGAGACCCAGTACTTC.

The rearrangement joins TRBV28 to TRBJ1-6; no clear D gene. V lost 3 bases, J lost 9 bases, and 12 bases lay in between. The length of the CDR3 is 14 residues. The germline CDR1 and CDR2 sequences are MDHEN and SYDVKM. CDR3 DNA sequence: TGTGCCAGCAGTTTTTCAGTGATGGCTTCACCCCTCCACTTT. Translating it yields CASSFSVMASPLHF.

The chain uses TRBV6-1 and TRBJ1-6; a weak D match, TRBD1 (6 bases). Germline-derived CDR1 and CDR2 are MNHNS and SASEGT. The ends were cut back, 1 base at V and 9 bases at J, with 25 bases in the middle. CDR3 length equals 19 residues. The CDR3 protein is CASSEEGGAGNTNFSPLHF. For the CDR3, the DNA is TGTGCCAGCAGTGAAGAAGGGGGGGCGGGTAACACGAACTTTTCACCCCTCCACTTT.

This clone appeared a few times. CDR3 DNA: TGTGCCAGCAGCGTAGCACAGGGGATCCGTAACGAGCAGTACTTC. Encoded protein: CASSVAQGIRNEQYF. The V and J genes are TRBV9 and TRBJ2-7; 7 bases are a match to TRBD1. The CDR3 has 15 residues. Germline values: CDR1 SGDLS, CDR2 YYNGEE. The V and J ends lost 0 bases and 5 bases, in that order; junction bases with no gene match: 8.

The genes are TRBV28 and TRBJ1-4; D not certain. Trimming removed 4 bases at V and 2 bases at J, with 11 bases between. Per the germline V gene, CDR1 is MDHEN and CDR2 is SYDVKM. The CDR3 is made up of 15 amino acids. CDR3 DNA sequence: TGTGCCAGCAGTTCGGGGATTTCGACTAATGAAAAACTGTTTTTT. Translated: CASSSGISTNEKLFF. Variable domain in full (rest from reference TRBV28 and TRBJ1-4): DVKVTQSSRYLVKRTGEKVFLECVQDMDHENMFWYRQDPGLGLRLIYFSYDVKMKEKGDIPEGYSVSREKKERFSLILESASTNQTSMYLCASSSGISTNEKLFFGSGTQLSVL.

The CDR3 coding sequence is TGTGCCAGCTCACCTGAAGGCCTACAGTACTTC. Translated, it gives CASSPEGLQYF. The chain couples TRBV18 to TRBJ2-7; D call uncertain. This CDR3 spans 11 amino acids. V gave up 3 bases and J gave up 10 bases, with 10 bases separating them. Germline V gene data show CDR1 as KGHSH and CDR2 as LQKENI.

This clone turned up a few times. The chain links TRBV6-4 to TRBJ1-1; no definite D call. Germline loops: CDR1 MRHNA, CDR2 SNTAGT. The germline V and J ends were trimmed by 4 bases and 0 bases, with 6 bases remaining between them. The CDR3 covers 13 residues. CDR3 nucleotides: TGTGCCAGCAGTGTCTCGGTGAACACTGAAGCTTTCTTT. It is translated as CASSVSVNTEAFF.

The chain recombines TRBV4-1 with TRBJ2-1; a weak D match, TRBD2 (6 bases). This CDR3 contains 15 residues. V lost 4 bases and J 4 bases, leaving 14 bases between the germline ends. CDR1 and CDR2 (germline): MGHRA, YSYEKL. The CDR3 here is CASSPGLARYNEQFF. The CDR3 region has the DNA TGCGCCAGCAGCCCCGGGCTAGCGAGGTACAATGAGCAGTTCTTC.

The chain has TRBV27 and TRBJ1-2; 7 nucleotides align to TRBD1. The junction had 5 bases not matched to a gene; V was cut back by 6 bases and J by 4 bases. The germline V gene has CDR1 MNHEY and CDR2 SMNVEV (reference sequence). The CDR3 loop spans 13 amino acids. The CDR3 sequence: CASSWDSSYGYTF. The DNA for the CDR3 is TGTGCCAGCAGCTGGGACAGCTCCTATGGCTACACCTTC.

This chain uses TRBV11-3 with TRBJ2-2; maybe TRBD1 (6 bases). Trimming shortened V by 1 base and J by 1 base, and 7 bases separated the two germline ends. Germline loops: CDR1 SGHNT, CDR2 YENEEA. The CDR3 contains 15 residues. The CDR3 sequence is CASSLGGQNTGELFF. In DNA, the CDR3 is TGTGCCAGCAGCTTAGGGGGACAGAACACCGGGGAGCTGTTTTTT.

The CDR3 DNA sequence: TGTGCCAGCAGCTTAAGGACCAGGGAAAGCAATCAGCCCCAGCATTTT. This sequence encodes CASSLRTRESNQPQHF. J is TRBJ1-5 and V is TRBV7-3; possibly TRBD1 for D (5 bases). CDR3 length: 16 amino acids. The V and J ends lost 1 base and 1 base respectively, with 11 bases between them. Germline loops: CDR1 SGHTA, CDR2 FQGTGA.

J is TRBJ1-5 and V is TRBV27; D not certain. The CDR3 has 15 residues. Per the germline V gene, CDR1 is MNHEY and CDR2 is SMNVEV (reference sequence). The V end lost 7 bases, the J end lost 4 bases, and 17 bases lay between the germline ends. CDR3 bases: TGTGCCAGCACCCCCTCGGTACGTATGAATCAGCCCCAGCATTTT. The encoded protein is CASTPSVRMNQPQHF.

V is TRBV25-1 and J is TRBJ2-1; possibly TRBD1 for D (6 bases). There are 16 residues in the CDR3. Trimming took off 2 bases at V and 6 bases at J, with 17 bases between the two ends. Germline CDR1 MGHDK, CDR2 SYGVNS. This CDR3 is CASSEPGEQGLNEQFF. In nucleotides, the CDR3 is TGTGCCAGCAGTGAACCCGGTGAGCAGGGGCTCAATGAGCAGTTCTTC. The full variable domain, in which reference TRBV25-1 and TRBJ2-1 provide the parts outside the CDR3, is EADIYQTPRYLVIGTGKKITLECSQTMGHDKMYWYQQDPGMELHLIHYSYGVNSTEKGDLSSESTVSRIRTEHFPLTLESARPSHTSQYLCASSEPGEQGLNEQFFGPGTRLTVL.